The clone carrying this T cell receptor (beta chain) was observed a single time. Antigen unknown. Different DNA sequences within this sample yield the same CDR3. The source of the sample is a study of cytomegalovirus exposure and HLA in healthy donors. PCR employed 60 Vbeta and 13 Jbeta primers. Produced via immunoSEQ multiplex PCR; TCRdb's table is partial and in-frame only. Of roughly 200,000 clones in the sample, under 70% were seen once. Whole-study results and caveats: A later analysis linked a missense DCLRE1C variant to TCR beta V- and J-gene trimming. The investigators catalogued 150 to 200 TCR beta chains as cytomegalovirus-associated. Presence/absence analyses rested on an assumption that sequencing depth was roughly uniform across donors.

Trimming took 5 bases from V and 0 from J; bases not matched to a gene: 2. Germline CDR1 reads MRHNA; CDR2 reads SNTAGT. This CDR3 contains 16 residues. The sequence derives from a man aged 40-49 years in good health and CMV-seropositive. This chain uses TRBV6-4 with TRBJ1-6; 9 positions match TRBD1. Sequenced sample: PBMCs. CDR3 in amino acids: CASSLQGASYNSPLHF. The CDR3 DNA reads as TGTGCCAGCAGTCTACAGGGGGCCTCCTATAATTCACCCCTCCACTTT.